Listed here are 5 T cell receptor beta chains from one sample, sequenced in a study of CD8+CD57+ T cells in acquired aplastic anemia. Profiles of TCR beta VDJ and CDR3 were generated from a genomic DNA template. TCRdb used MiXCR to reprocess the reads, holding one entry per CDR3 protein. The sample contains approximately 260,000 distinct CDR3 sequences, less than 85% of which appear only once. Previously, flow cytometry had revealed CD8+CD57+ cell expansion in the patients chosen for sequencing. Source material: sorted CD4+, CD8+, or CD8+CD57+ T cells (not recorded which) from PBMCs. Receptor source: a human donor with aplastic anemia.

The chain has TRBV7-8 and TRBJ2-3; a possible D gene is TRBD2 (5 bases). Deletions cut 4 bases from V and 13 bases from J, with 18 bases between. Germline CDR1 SGHVS, CDR2 FQNEAQ. The CDR3 is made up of 13 amino acids. The CDR3 DNA follows: TGTGCCAGCAGCTACGCGGGCACACCTGCGAAGTATTTT. Amino acids: CASSYAGTPAKYF.

V usage is TRBV7-8 and J usage is TRBJ2-3, with 7 bases identical to TRBD2. Germline CDR1 SGHVS, CDR2 FQNEAQ. J was trimmed by 0 bases and V by 6 bases; bases with no gene match: 3. CDR3 length: 14 amino acids. The CDR3 bases are TGTGCCAGCAGGGGGGGGGGTAGCACAGATACGCAGTATTTT. Its translation: CASRGGGSTDTQYF.

This clonotype came up a few times. V usage is TRBV10-3 and J usage is TRBJ2-7; 7 nucleotides line up with TRBD1. Germline V gene lookup returns CDR1 ENHRY and CDR2 SYGVKD. There are 15 residues in the CDR3. J lost 2 bases, V lost 4 bases, and 8 bases had no gene match. DNA of the CDR3: TGTGCCATCAGTGGGGGACAGACACAAACCTACGAGCAGTACTTC. Translating it yields CAISGGQTQTYEQYF.

A note on this clonotype: Because it lacks the conserved phenylalanine or tryptophan at the end, this CDR3 is likely a read error. It is unclear where the CDR3 begins or ends on the DNA, so no DNA is shown, and the CDR3 is as TCRdb lists it. The rearrangement joins TRBV2 to TRBJ2-3; the table assigns TRBD1, which was not confirmed against the DNA. Germline CDR1 and CDR2: SNHLY and FYNNEI. The CDR3 sequence runs 15 residues, both termini included. The CDR3 loop is CASGDGGTDTETFCP.

Comment on this clonotype: The CDR3 does not close with the conserved phenylalanine or tryptophan, likely indicating a read error. The DNA is omitted, as the CDR3 cannot be located on it reliably, and the CDR3 follows TCRdb's listing. CDR3 sequence reads: CASSRGGAQQTQY. The J gene is TRBJ1-5, the V gene TRBV7-9; the table's D call, TRBD1, was not checked against the DNA. The CDR3 extends over 13 residues, inclusive of both ends. The V gene's germline CDR1 is SEHNR and CDR2 FQNEAQ (reference sequence).